A single T cell receptor (beta chain) is shown here with its context. TCRdb re-analysed the 5' RACE reads in MiXCR, keeping a single row per CDR3 protein. The profile covers approximately 50,000 distinct CDR3 sequences, with roughly an eighth appearing a single time and around 1.4% taken by the ten largest. These data belong to a study of early T cells in non-severe SARS-CoV-2 infection. Overall study context: Investigators sequenced bulk RNA drawn from unsorted whole blood, and chains remained unpaired.

Germline CDR1 reads SGHTA; CDR2 reads FQGNSA. This CDR3 has 13 residues. The germline V and J ends were trimmed by 1 base and 10 bases, with 8 bases remaining between them. The chain joins TRBV7-2 to TRBJ1-6; D gene uncertain. The receptor was derived from an adult who was a healthcare worker with PCR-confirmed SARS-CoV-2 infection or an uninfected control (not recorded which). Sequencing was performed on whole blood. DNA of the CDR3: TGTGCCAGCAGCTTAGTCGGGGAATCACCCCTCCACTTT. It specifies CASSLVGESPLHF.